These 13 T cell receptor beta chains originate from one sample sequenced in a study of T-cell reconstitution after alpha-beta-depleted transplantation in children. Construction of the TCRbeta library involved unique molecular identifiers. TCRdb reprocessed the PCR reads with MiXCR, giving one entry per CDR3 protein. The data contain around 440,000 distinct CDR3 sequences, 16% of them singletons. This sample comprised PBMCs, mostly from graft donor cells, obtained 360 days after TCRalphabeta/CD19-depleted stem cell transplant. These receptors were taken from a boy in the first two years of life who had a stem cell transplant for Wiskott-Aldrich syndrome, so the T cells may come from the graft donor.

This clonotype was counted only a few times. This sequence joins TRBV2 and TRBJ2-3; no definite D call. Germline V gene sequence: CDR1 SNHLY, CDR2 FYNNEI. This CDR3 is built from 12 residues. The V end was cut by 7 bases, the J end by 5 bases, with 10 bases between. The CDR3 coding sequence is TGTGCCAGCAAAAGTTCACAAGATACGCAGTATTTT. Its protein product is CASKSSQDTQYF.

This clonotype has more than one count but fewer than ten. The V gene is TRBV5-1, the J gene TRBJ2-3; D gene unclear. Trimming took off 3 bases at V and 6 bases at J, with 14 bases between the two ends. The germline V gene has CDR1 SGHRS and CDR2 YFSETQ. The CDR3 has 14 residues. The CDR3 loop reads CASSSRVMLDTQYF. CDR3 sequence (DNA): TGCGCCAGCAGCTCAAGGGTGATGCTTGATACGCAGTATTTT.

This clonotype was picked up a small number of times. This chain connects TRBV13 to TRBJ2-7; 8 bases match TRBD1. With V trimmed by 6 bases and J by 0 bases, 13 bases remained unmatched. Germline CDR1 reads PRHDT; CDR2 reads FYEKMQ (reference sequence). The CDR3 contains 17 residues. The CDR3 nucleotides read TGTGCCAGCAGTAACGGACCCGGGACAGGAGCCTCCTACGAGCAGTACTTC. Its translation: CASSNGPGTGASYEQYF.

This clonotype appeared a few times. This chain links TRBV7-2 with TRBJ1-5; unclear D gene. CDR3 length equals 17 residues. The V and J ends lost 1 base and 0 bases respectively, with 13 bases between them. Germline V gene sequence: CDR1 SGHTA, CDR2 FQGNSA. The DNA of the CDR3 is TGTGCCAGCAGCTTAGGGCAGGTTCTCTCTAGCAATCAGCCCCAGCATTTT. This sequence encodes CASSLGQVLSSNQPQHF.

CDR3 bases: TGCAGTGCTAGTTTTCTAGCGGGGGTGTCAGAGACCCAGTACTTC. Its protein product is CSASFLAGVSETQYF. This chain connects TRBV20-1 to TRBJ2-5; TRBD2 aligns across 10 bases. Trimming removed 3 bases from V and 4 bases from J; junction bases left unmatched: 8. The CDR3 length is 15 residues. Per germline, CDR1 DFQATT and CDR2 SNEGSKA (reference sequence).

This clonotype appeared a few times. The chain recombines TRBV11-2 with TRBJ2-2; 14 nucleotides line up with TRBD2. Germline assignment: CDR1 SGHAT and CDR2 FQNNGV. Trimming cost V 4 bases and J 7 bases; bases outside gene matches: 8. The length of the CDR3 is 17 residues. CDR3 region: CASSSGTSGGWVGELFF. CDR3 sequence (DNA): TGTGCCAGCAGCTCCGGGACTAGCGGGGGATGGGTCGGGGAGCTGTTTTTT.

J is TRBJ2-3 and V is TRBV12-3 or TRBV12-4, with 8 positions matching TRBD2. V lost 5 bases and J lost 3; bases outside the gene matches: 10. The CDR3 extends over 16 amino acids. CDR3 loop: CASSLGLSGATDTQYF. CDR3 bases: TGTGCCAGCAGTCTAGGGCTTAGCGGGGCGACAGATACGCAGTATTTT.

This clonotype was recorded a few times. The chain joins TRBV12-3 or TRBV12-4 to TRBJ2-1; possible D gene TRBD2, 6 bases. The CDR3 sequence is 15 residues long. V was shortened by 3 bases and J by 2 bases, with 11 bases between the two germline ends. The CDR3 sequence: CASSFGASAYNEQFF. The CDR3 DNA is TGTGCCAGCAGTTTCGGAGCTAGCGCCTACAATGAGCAGTTCTTC.

The chain combines TRBV6-1 with TRBJ2-5, with D possibly matching TRBD2 (6 bases). The length of the CDR3 is 14 residues. Between the trimmed V and J ends, which lost 1 base and 6 bases, there was a span of 12 bases. CDR1 is MNHNS, CDR2 SASEGT, per germline. CDR3 in DNA: TGTGCCAGCAGTGAAGAGTGGGAGGCAAAGACCCAGTACTTC. It encodes CASSEEWEAKTQYF.

This clonotype was observed at least ten times. J is TRBJ2-5 and V is TRBV5-1, with 8 bases lining up with TRBD1. This CDR3 contains 13 residues. V lost 2 bases and J lost 4; bases outside the gene matches: 1. The germline V gene encodes CDR1 SGHRS and CDR2 YFSETQ. The CDR3 sequence is CASSFDRGETQYF. For the CDR3, the DNA is TGCGCCAGCAGCTTCGACAGGGGAGAGACCCAGTACTTC.

A few counts support this clonotype. The chain combines TRBV27 with TRBJ2-7; unclear D gene. The CDR3 totals 17 residues. The germline gives CDR1 MNHEY, CDR2 SMNVEV (reference sequence). Trimming shortened V by 2 bases and J by 3 bases, and 20 bases separated the two germline ends. The CDR3 is CASSLGPTSLFGYEQYF. Here the CDR3 DNA reads TGTGCCAGCAGTTTAGGACCGACAAGCCTCTTTGGCTACGAGCAGTACTTC.

This clonotype was seen more than once but under ten times. The chain carries TRBV6-1 and TRBJ1-1, with D maybe TRBD1 (5 bases). Germline CDR1 is MNHNS and CDR2 is SASEGT. This CDR3 has 14 residues. Trimming took off 5 bases at V and 0 bases at J, with 10 bases between the two ends. Here the CDR3 reads CASSRTRMNTEAFF. The CDR3 region has the DNA TGTGCCAGCAGTCGGACACGCATGAACACTGAAGCTTTCTTT.

This clonotype has ten or more counts. This sequence joins TRBV12-3 or TRBV12-4 and TRBJ2-7, with unresolved D. The CDR3 runs to 15 residues. Trimming took off 2 bases at V and 3 bases at J, with 14 bases between the two ends. CDR3 loop: CASSLTPAKNYEQYF. Written as DNA, the CDR3 is TGTGCCAGCAGTTTAACCCCGGCTAAAAACTACGAGCAGTACTTC.